This T cell receptor (beta chain) was recorded in a study of T-cell memory formation after mild COVID-19 (dated by TCRdb to the early 2020s). Looking at the study overall: Most TCR sequence clusters were specific to one of the two donors. T-cell clones expanding and contracting after mild COVID-19 in a couple of donors were tracked by longitudinal TCRalpha and TCRbeta repertoire sequencing. Two young, previously healthy adult volunteers, one female and one male, were included in the cohort. Study-wide findings and limitations: Contracting CD4+ clones were located mainly in the CM and EM memory subsets, whereas CD8+ clones were found to be enriched in EMRA. The study included only a couple of mild cases, and larger cohorts that include severe cases with pre-infection samples were judged to be necessary. Some responding clones were detected in pre-infection memory, which suggested that pre-existing cross-reactive memory T cells had joined the SARS-CoV-2 response. The second-wave clones that peaked on day 37 were not confirmed to be SARS-CoV-2 specific. Clones contracting from day 15 to 85 had balanced CD4/CD8 phenotypes, while a second wave expanding from day 15 to 37 was biased towards CD4+.

As regards this clonotype: Its antigen remains unidentified. Base qualities are missing; no much larger clone stands one base away.

Sequencing was performed on an Illumina NovaSeq 6000. Using 5'RACE with constant-segment primers, TCRalpha and TCRbeta cDNA libraries were constructed, with sample barcodes and unique molecular identifiers added in the process. Trizol reagent was used to extract RNA from every sample. The libraries were amplified in two PCR steps, and the second step added a second sample barcode and Illumina TruSeq adapters. Sequencing of libraries was performed on an Illumina NovaSeq with 2 x 150 bp paired-end reads. As for the original processing: With migec v1.2.7, reads were demultiplexed and then collapsed into UMI-guided consensus sequences. With mixcr v2.1.11, UMI consensuses were aligned to TRA and TRB V and J templates and assembled into clonotypes. Expanded or contracted clonotypes were those called significant by both edgeR and NoisET, with noise models trained on biological replicates. edgeR calls used a false discovery rate-adjusted p below 0.01 and a log2 fold-change threshold of 1. As an exploratory analysis of dynamics, max-normalized trajectories of the 1000 most abundant clonotypes were examined with PCA combined with hierarchical clustering. Each responding clone was given a CD4 or CD8 phenotype based on the CD4+ and CD8+ repertoires, which had been sequenced separately. TCRdb ran its own pipeline on the public reads, namely fastp trimming at Q25 and MiXCR clone calling, and kept in-frame beta chains. Here each entry gathers all rows of one CDR3 protein and keeps the most common genes and DNA. Here the V and J calls rest on TCRdb's processing, not on the authors' analysis. The table for this sample lists around 310,000 distinct CDR3 sequences; 14% of them were counted only once. The top ten constitute approximately 22% of the sample.

According to the germline V gene (reference sequence), CDR1 reads DFQATT and CDR2 reads SNEGSKA. Relative to germline, V is 0 bases shorter and J is 2 bases shorter, with 10 bases between their ends. From cysteine to phenylalanine, the CDR3 is 14 amino acids long. Only the CDR3 part of the read is kept: 42 bases, read in frame from the first base. PBMCs were isolated by Ficoll-Paque density gradient centrifugation. This sequence uses TRBV20-1 and TRBJ1-1; a confident D gene designation cannot be given. The clonotype originates from a man aged 18 to 29 who had mild COVID-19 (a few samples of this study predate the infection). The sample titles of this study are shuffled in the database, so cell type and time point are left out; the donor was told from shared clones. The sample comprised PBMCs or a T cell subset sorted from them (not recorded which). The CDR3 protein sequence reads: CSAREVAFNTEAFF. The DNA sequence is as follows: TGCAGTGCTAGAGAGGTGGCCTTTAACACTGAAGCTTTCTTT.